The T cell receptor (beta chain) under discussion was sequenced for a study of prognosis after radiotherapy for stage I lung cancer. Across the study: In this cohort, every patient with non-small cell lung cancer was regarded as medically inoperable.

The CDR3 totals 10 residues. CDR1 and CDR2 from the germline V gene are MNHNS and SASEGT. Trimming pared 10 bases from V and 7 bases from J, leaving 11 bases between. From genomic DNA, two-round multiplex PCR was used to amplify TCR beta CDR3. Round one of PCR was performed, and it used primers specific to each TRBV and TRBJ gene. PCR's second round employed universal primers. MiXCR, run by TCRdb on the multiplex PCR reads, gives a single entry per CDR3 protein. This table has about 51,000 distinct CDR3 sequences, roughly 35% appearing once. The patients, a group without prior chemotherapy, radiotherapy or other malignancies, were all node-negative on CT and PET/CT. This clonotype turned up a few times. A single base separates this from a much larger clone, so it may be a read error.

The rearrangement links TRBV6-1 to TRBJ2-7, with TRBD2 as a possible D gene (6 bases). The sequence was obtained from a donor of 50 years or more with non-small cell lung cancer. Material: PBMCs, obtained before or after stereotactic body radiation therapy (not recorded which). The CDR3, as DNA: TGTGCCATTCCGGGGGAAGAGCAGTACTTC. This gives the protein CAIPGEEQYF.